This is a list of T cell receptor beta chains from one sample in a study of blood T cell repertoires in COVID-19. TCRdb's copy holds only in-frame clones and misses some; the assay was immunoSEQ multiplex PCR. This repertoire shows 150,000 to 200,000 clones, roughly four fifths found once; its top ten account for 11%. The sequencing input was peripheral blood. Receptors were obtained from a man in his fifties or sixties with active or convalescent COVID-19. Both conserved end residues are part of each CDR3. D genes are given only for firm matches. Part of the rows lack a size; the others show once, few, many or a class for expanded clones.

V gene: TRBV19; J gene: TRBJ2-3; clone size: NA; D gene: TRBD2; CDR3 protein: CASTPLAGGMGDTQYF; CDR3 DNA: TGTGCCAGTACTCCACTAGCGGGAGGGATGGGGGATACGCAGTATTTT
V gene: TRBV18; J gene: TRBJ1-3; clone size: NA; D gene: NA; CDR3 protein: CASSPQSDSGNTIYF; CDR3 DNA: TGTGCCAGCTCACCACAAAGCGACTCTGGAAACACCATATATTTT
V gene: TRBV24-1; J gene: TRBJ1-2; clone size: NA; D gene: TRBD1; CDR3 protein: CATSDNGQGSSGYTF; CDR3 DNA: TGTGCCACCAGTGATAACGGACAGGGGAGCTCTGGCTACACCTTC
V gene: TRBV5-4; J gene: TRBJ1-2; clone size: NA; D gene: NA; CDR3 protein: CASSWARGYTF; CDR3 DNA: TGTGCCAGCAGCTGGGCCAGGGGCTACACCTTC
V gene: TRBV15; J gene: TRBJ2-5; clone size: few; D gene: NA; CDR3 protein: CATSRETRLATQYF; CDR3 DNA: TGTGCCACCAGCAGAGAAACTAGGTTGGCGACCCAGTACTTC
V gene: TRBV5-3; J gene: TRBJ1-4; clone size: NA; D gene: NA; CDR3 protein: CARSLVGHSLEKLFF; CDR3 DNA: TGTGCCAGAAGCTTGGTCGGACACTCTCTCGAAAAACTGTTTTTT
V gene: TRBV5-5; J gene: TRBJ2-7; clone size: NA; D gene: TRBD1; CDR3 protein: CASSQMGQGSYEQYF; CDR3 DNA: TGTGCCAGCAGCCAGATGGGACAGGGGTCCTACGAGCAGTACTTC
V gene: TRBV25-1; J gene: TRBJ2-1; clone size: NA; D gene: NA; CDR3 protein: CASSPGTQKSNEQFF; CDR3 DNA: TGTGCCAGCTCCCCCGGGACTCAAAAGTCCAATGAGCAGTTCTTC
V gene: TRBV29-1; J gene: TRBJ1-3; clone size: NA; D gene: NA; CDR3 protein: CSVDGQERGNTIYF; CDR3 DNA: TGCAGCGTTGATGGGCAAGAAAGGGGAAACACCATATATTTT
V gene: TRBV28; J gene: TRBJ2-2; clone size: NA; D gene: TRBD2; CDR3 protein: CASRGLAGAAGTGELFF; CDR3 DNA: TGTGCCAGCAGGGGACTAGCGGGAGCCGCGGGCACCGGGGAGCTGTTTTTT
V gene: TRBV5-1; J gene: TRBJ1-2; clone size: NA; D gene: TRBD1; CDR3 protein: CASSLAGGLGLNYGYTF; CDR3 DNA: TGCGCCAGCAGCTTGGCAGGGGGGTTAGGGCTCAACTATGGCTACACCTTC
V gene: TRBV19; J gene: TRBJ2-1; clone size: NA; D gene: NA; CDR3 protein: CASSIATSSYNEQFF; CDR3 DNA: TGTGCCAGTAGTATCGCGACTAGCTCCTACAATGAGCAGTTCTTC
V gene: TRBV28; J gene: TRBJ1-5; clone size: NA; D gene: TRBD1; CDR3 protein: CASIPGTGLQPQHF; CDR3 DNA: TGTGCCAGCATCCCCGGGACAGGGCTTCAGCCCCAGCATTTT
V gene: TRBV7-6; J gene: TRBJ2-1; clone size: NA; D gene: TRBD2; CDR3 protein: CASSPDGREGVREQFF; CDR3 DNA: TGTGCCAGCAGCCCCGATGGGCGGGAGGGGGTCAGAGAGCAGTTCTTC
V gene: TRBV5-1; J gene: TRBJ2-7; clone size: NA; D gene: NA; CDR3 protein: CASSPTGHPYEQYF; CDR3 DNA: TGCGCCAGCAGCCCTACGGGACACCCCTACGAGCAGTACTTC
V gene: TRBV21-1; J gene: TRBJ2-2; clone size: NA; D gene: NA; CDR3 protein: CASRFLQGAGVLAGVSKDTGELFF; CDR3 DNA: TGTGCCAGCAGGTTTTTACAGGGGGCGGGGGTACTAGCGGGAGTGAGTAAGGACACCGGGGAGCTGTTTTTT
V gene: TRBV5-6; J gene: TRBJ2-7; clone size: NA; D gene: NA; CDR3 protein: CASSAGDGGSSYF; CDR3 DNA: TGTGCCAGCAGCGCCGGGGACGGGGGAAGTTCGTACTTC
V gene: TRBV7-9; J gene: TRBJ2-2; clone size: once; D gene: TRBD1; CDR3 protein: CASSLPGQITGELFF; CDR3 DNA: TGTGCCAGCAGCTTACCGGGACAGATAACCGGGGAGCTGTTTTTT
V gene: TRBV3-1/TRBV3-2; J gene: TRBJ2-7; clone size: NA; D gene: NA; CDR3 protein: CASSRTGYEQYF; CDR3 DNA: TGTGCCAGCAGCCGAACAGGGTACGAGCAGTACTTC
V gene: TRBV4-2; J gene: TRBJ1-5; clone size: once; D gene: TRBD1; CDR3 protein: CASSQEGRGGNQPQHF; CDR3 DNA: TGTGCCAGCAGCCAAGAAGGCAGGGGGGGCAATCAGCCCCAGCATTTT
V gene: TRBV6-2/TRBV6-3; J gene: TRBJ2-1; clone size: once; D gene: NA; CDR3 protein: CASSYPASAYNEQFF; CDR3 DNA: TGTGCCAGCAGTTACCCAGCTAGCGCCTACAATGAGCAGTTCTTC
V gene: TRBV19; J gene: TRBJ2-7; clone size: few; D gene: NA; CDR3 protein: CASSIQATYEQYF; CDR3 DNA: TGTGCCAGTAGTATCCAGGCCACCTACGAGCAGTACTTC
V gene: TRBV5-1; J gene: TRBJ2-1; clone size: once; D gene: TRBD2; CDR3 protein: CASSQTSGRALEQFF; CDR3 DNA: TGCGCCAGCAGCCAGACTAGCGGGAGGGCCTTGGAGCAGTTCTTC
V gene: TRBV3-1/TRBV3-2; J gene: TRBJ2-5; clone size: NA; D gene: TRBD2; CDR3 protein: CASSYGTTQETQYF; CDR3 DNA: TGTGCCAGCAGCTACGGGACTACCCAAGAGACCCAGTACTTC
V gene: TRBV7-9; J gene: TRBJ2-5; clone size: once; D gene: TRBD2; CDR3 protein: CASSLAGGQETQYF; CDR3 DNA: TGTGCCAGCAGCCTAGCGGGGGGACAAGAGACCCAGTACTTC
V gene: TRBV2; J gene: TRBJ2-3; clone size: NA; D gene: NA; CDR3 protein: CASRQIANTDTQYF; CDR3 DNA: TGTGCCAGCAGACAAATTGCAAACACAGATACGCAGTATTTT
V gene: TRBV21-1; J gene: TRBJ2-7; clone size: NA; D gene: NA; CDR3 protein: CASSKDRGRLGGGHYEQYF; CDR3 DNA: TGTGCCAGCAGCAAGGACAGGGGGCGGCTGGGTGGAGGCCACTACGAGCAGTACTTC
V gene: TRBV5-1; J gene: TRBJ2-7; clone size: NA; D gene: TRBD2; CDR3 protein: CASSLSGRVYEQYF; CDR3 DNA: TGCGCCAGCAGCTTAAGCGGGAGGGTCTACGAGCAGTACTTC
V gene: TRBV6-1; J gene: TRBJ2-5; clone size: NA; D gene: NA; CDR3 protein: CASSERRRETQYF; CDR3 DNA: TGTGCCAGCAGTGAAAGACGGCGGGAGACCCAGTACTTC
V gene: TRBV6-1; J gene: TRBJ2-2; clone size: few; D gene: NA; CDR3 protein: CASSEVRTANTGELFF; CDR3 DNA: TGTGCCAGCAGTGAGGTTCGGACAGCGAACACCGGGGAGCTGTTTTTT
V gene: TRBV5-4; J gene: TRBJ2-7; clone size: NA; D gene: TRBD1; CDR3 protein: CASSPTTGSRHEQYF; CDR3 DNA: TGTGCCAGCAGCCCAACGACAGGGTCACGGCACGAGCAGTACTTC
V gene: TRBV19; J gene: TRBJ2-1; clone size: once; D gene: TRBD1; CDR3 protein: CASSQDRVYNEQFF; CDR3 DNA: TGTGCCAGTAGCCAGGACAGGGTCTACAATGAGCAGTTCTTC
V gene: TRBV6-5; J gene: TRBJ2-5; clone size: NA; D gene: TRBD2; CDR3 protein: CASIREGQETQYF; CDR3 DNA: TGTGCCAGCATACGGGAGGGCCAAGAGACCCAGTACTTC
V gene: TRBV19; J gene: TRBJ1-5; clone size: few; D gene: NA; CDR3 protein: CASSSQGILQPQHF; CDR3 DNA: TGTGCCAGTAGTAGCCAGGGAATTCTTCAGCCCCAGCATTTT
V gene: TRBV18; J gene: TRBJ2-1; clone size: NA; D gene: TRBD2; CDR3 protein: CASSQLAGARNEQFF; CDR3 DNA: TGTGCCAGCTCACAACTAGCGGGGGCACGAAATGAGCAGTTCTTC
V gene: TRBV28; J gene: TRBJ2-3; clone size: NA; D gene: NA; CDR3 protein: CASSPPTTGSDTQYF; CDR3 DNA: TGTGCCAGCAGTCCTCCTACTACAGGGTCAGATACGCAGTATTTT
V gene: TRBV25-1; J gene: TRBJ2-7; clone size: few; D gene: TRBD1; CDR3 protein: CAPPPPDRDYEQYF; CDR3 DNA: TGTGCCCCCCCTCCCCCGGACAGGGACTACGAGCAGTACTTC
V gene: TRBV5-8; J gene: TRBJ2-7; clone size: NA; D gene: NA; CDR3 protein: CASSLLLRGDRVDEQYF; CDR3 DNA: TGTGCCAGCAGCTTGTTGTTGCGGGGGGACAGGGTCGACGAGCAGTACTTC
V gene: TRBV5-1; J gene: TRBJ1-5; clone size: NA; D gene: TRBD1; CDR3 protein: CASSLTGDSYQPQHF; CDR3 DNA: TGCGCCAGCAGCTTGACAGGGGATAGCTATCAGCCCCAGCATTTT
V gene: TRBV19; J gene: TRBJ2-7; clone size: NA; D gene: NA; CDR3 protein: CASSIDLSGYEQYF; CDR3 DNA: TGTGCCAGTAGTATAGATCTATCAGGGTATGAGCAGTACTTC